A selection of T cell receptor beta chains follows, all from one sample in a study of PD-L1 blockade in urothelial cancer. The repertoire was sequenced with immunoSEQ multiplex PCR; TCRdb's copy has only in-frame clones and lacks some. Here the sample spans 35,000 to 40,000 clones, roughly 90% being singletons. The material was PBMCs, obtained around atezolizumab (anti-PD-L1) treatment. The receptors here all came from a man in his 60s with urothelial cancer. Both conserved end residues are part of each CDR3. The D gene is left open where the match is weak. Some rows mark clone size as missing; the rest say once, few, many or name a class of expanded clone.

TRBV7-2,TRBJ2-1,NA,TRBD2,CASSSLLAGGQFF,TGTGCCAGCAGCTCCTTACTAGCGGGCGGACAGTTCTTC
TRBV27,TRBJ2-5,NA,TRBD2,CASTLAGGQTQYF,TGTGCCAGCACCCTAGCGGGAGGGCAGACCCAGTACTTC
TRBV6-5,TRBJ2-4,once,TRBD1,CASSSDRVLSKNIQYF,TGTGCCAGCAGTTCGGACAGGGTGTTATCCAAAAACATTCAGTACTTC
TRBV7-9,TRBJ1-4,once,NA,CASSLKVGATNEKLFF,TGTGCCAGCAGCCTGAAAGTAGGGGCAACTAATGAAAAACTGTTTTTT
TRBV29-1,TRBJ1-4,once,NA,CSVRSDEKLFF,TGCAGCGTAAGAAGCGATGAAAAACTGTTTTTT
TRBV11-3,TRBJ2-7,once,NA,CASSSGDGRGIAYEQYF,TGTGCCAGCAGCTCTGGGGATGGCAGGGGAATCGCCTACGAGCAGTACTTC
TRBV6-1,TRBJ1-5,NA,NA,CASSATVSNQPQHF,TGTGCCAGCAGTGCGACAGTTAGCAATCAGCCCCAGCATTTT
TRBV7-6,TRBJ2-7,NA,NA,CASSLGTPPYEQYF,TGTGCCAGCAGCCTGGGGACACCTCCTTACGAGCAGTACTTC
TRBV5-1,TRBJ2-1,NA,NA,CASSLGWGDEQFF,TGCGCCAGCAGCTTGGGATGGGGGGATGAGCAGTTCTTC
TRBV5-1,TRBJ2-7,NA,TRBD2,CASRSGTSLYEQYF,TGCGCCAGCAGAAGCGGGACTAGCCTCTACGAGCAGTACTTC
TRBV2,TRBJ1-5,NA,TRBD1,CASSGGTGVNQPQHF,TGTGCCAGCAGTGGGGGGACAGGCGTGAATCAGCCCCAGCATTTT
TRBV5-1,TRBJ2-1,NA,NA,CASSRTAGHNEQFF,TGCGCCAGCAGCCGGACAGCCGGACACAATGAGCAGTTCTTC
TRBV7-9,TRBJ2-2,once,NA,CASSLTGLTGELFF,TGTGCCAGCAGCTTAACAGGTCTAACCGGGGAGCTGTTTTTT
TRBV2,TRBJ1-1,NA,NA,CASSEASTGWDAFF,TGTGCCAGCAGTGAAGCCTCTACAGGGTGGGACGCTTTCTTT
TRBV29-1,TRBJ2-7,NA,TRBD1,CSVVGTGSSYEQYF,TGCAGCGTTGTAGGGACAGGGAGCTCCTACGAGCAGTACTTC
TRBV15,TRBJ2-7,NA,TRBD1,CATSRDRGREQYF,TGTGCCACCAGCAGGGACAGGGGGAGAGAGCAGTACTTC
TRBV19,TRBJ1-1,few,NA,CASSIGRVNTEAFF,TGTGCCAGTAGTATAGGTCGGGTGAACACTGAAGCTTTCTTT
TRBV7-2,TRBJ1-5,once,NA,CASSLAGGGKQPQHF,TGTGCCAGCAGCTTAGCTGGCGGGGGCAAGCAGCCCCAGCATTTT
TRBV5-4,TRBJ2-5,NA,TRBD1,CASSLAGQGRGETQYF,TGTGCCAGCAGCTTGGCGGGACAGGGAAGGGGAGAGACCCAGTACTTC
TRBV19,TRBJ1-5,NA,NA,CASSPHSGVAQPQHF,TGTGCCAGTAGTCCCCACTCAGGGGTGGCTCAGCCCCAGCATTTT
TRBV27,TRBJ1-3,NA,NA,CASSFRSGNTIYF,TGTGCCAGCAGTTTCAGGTCTGGAAACACCATATATTTT
TRBV2,TRBJ2-7,NA,NA,CASRRGQVYEQYF,TGTGCCAGCAGAAGGGGACAAGTCTACGAGCAGTACTTC
TRBV27,TRBJ1-1,once,TRBD1,CASSLSRGRNTEAFF,TGTGCCAGCAGTTTATCAAGGGGGCGGAACACTGAAGCTTTCTTT
TRBV11-3,TRBJ2-1,NA,TRBD2,CASSSSGILNEQFF,TGTGCCAGCAGCTCTAGCGGGATACTCAATGAGCAGTTCTTC